This passage covers 16 T cell receptor beta chains from one sample sequenced in a study of memory CD4+ T cells and cytomegalovirus serostatus. Assay used: immunoSEQ multiplex PCR; TCRdb lists only in-frame clones, some missing. The repertoire consists of roughly 50,000 clones, with about four fifths occurring once and the leading ten covering 0.5%. The sort gate was single viable CD3+CD4+CD8-CD45RO+ cells for memory CD4+ T cells. The sample consisted of memory CD4+ T cells from blood. These receptors were obtained from an adult in good health and CMV-seronegative. Some clones in this sample may be carry-over from other donors' samples.

This clone ranks as medium-sized. The chain couples TRBV5-1 to TRBJ1-1; 8 bases map to TRBD1. Germline V gene data show CDR1 as SGHRS and CDR2 as YFSETQ. This CDR3 comprises 16 residues. The V segment lost 4 bases and the J segment 2 bases; nucleotides outside the gene matches: 10. Here the CDR3 reads CASSVTGARSNTEAFF. The CDR3 DNA reads TGCGCCAGCAGCGTGACAGGGGCGCGATCCAACACTGAAGCTTTCTTT.

The chain recombines TRBV28 with TRBJ2-3; D call uncertain. CDR3 size: 13 residues. The V gene lost 2 bases and the J gene lost 4 bases, with 7 bases spanning the gap. Germline V gives CDR1 MDHEN, CDR2 SYDVKM. This CDR3 is CASSLKAPDTQYF. CDR3 DNA sequence: TGTGCCAGCAGTTTAAAAGCTCCAGATACGCAGTATTTT.

The chain carries TRBV2 and TRBJ2-1; D unresolved. Germline assignment: CDR1 SNHLY and CDR2 FYNNEI. CDR3 length: 16 amino acids. V was clipped by 1 base and J by 0 bases, with 10 bases between them. The CDR3 protein is CASSEVGGASYNEQFF. The CDR3 nucleotides read TGTGCCAGCAGTGAAGTCGGTGGAGCCTCCTACAATGAGCAGTTCTTC.

The V and J genes are TRBV29-1 and TRBJ2-7, with a possible D match to TRBD1 (6 bases). This CDR3 contains 12 residues. Trimming shortened V by 4 bases and J by 1 base, and 8 bases separated the two germline ends. Germline lookup yields CDR1 SQVTM and CDR2 ANQGSEA. CDR3 region: CSVGQVSYEQYF. The CDR3 DNA is TGCAGCGTTGGACAGGTTTCCTACGAGCAGTACTTC.

The J gene is TRBJ2-1, the V gene TRBV2, with D perhaps TRBD1 or TRBD2 (6 bases each). Germline V CDR1 and CDR2: SNHLY, FYNNEI. The CDR3 is 15 amino acids. Trimming pared 4 bases from V and 5 bases from J, leaving 15 bases between. The CDR3: CASSVQGRGDNEQFF. The CDR3 region has the DNA TGTGCCAGCAGTGTCCAGGGAAGGGGGGACAATGAGCAGTTCTTC.

The chain joins TRBV19 to TRBJ2-1, with 12 nucleotides matching TRBD2. Germline CDR1 is LNHDA and CDR2 is SQIVND (reference sequence). Trimming removed 6 bases from V and 0 bases from J; junction bases left unmatched: 12. The CDR3 sequence is 19 residues long. CDR3 amino acids: CASRDTSGRSPYSYNEQFF. CDR3 nucleotides: TGTGCCAGTAGGGATACTAGCGGGAGGTCCCCTTACTCCTACAATGAGCAGTTCTTC.

The genes are TRBV6-1 and TRBJ2-5; D is perhaps TRBD1 (6 bases). In germline, CDR1 is MNHNS, CDR2 SASEGT. The V gene lost 7 bases and the J gene lost 4 bases, with 10 bases spanning the gap. The CDR3 spans 12 residues. CDR3 coding DNA: TGTGCCAGCAATACAGGGAGAGAGACCCAGTACTTC. Encoded protein: CASNTGRETQYF.

This clone appeared once. The J gene is TRBJ1-2, the V gene TRBV28, with D perhaps matching TRBD1 (6 bases). From germline, CDR1 is MDHEN and CDR2 SYDVKM. The CDR3 has 12 residues. V lost 8 bases and J lost 4, with 11 bases in between. This CDR3 is CASSGGLYGYTF. The CDR3, as DNA: TGTGCCAGCTCTGGGGGCCTCTATGGCTACACCTTC.

The V and J genes are TRBV15 and TRBJ2-6; TRBD1 matches 8 bases. Germline-derived CDR1 and CDR2 are LNHNV and YYDKDF (reference sequence). There are 17 residues in the CDR3. Germline trimming cut 3 bases from V and 4 bases from J; bases unmatched to any gene: 8. The CDR3 spells CATSSRTGRPGANVLTF. DNA for the CDR3: TGTGCCACCAGCAGCCGGACAGGGAGGCCCGGGGCCAACGTCCTGACTTTC.

The J gene is TRBJ1-2, the V gene TRBV14, with unresolved D. This CDR3 comprises 10 residues. The germline CDR1 and CDR2 sequences are SGHDN and FVKESK. V lost 10 bases and J lost 8, with 11 bases in between. The CDR3 DNA sequence: TGTGCCACCATTGGGGTGGGCTACACCTTC. Translating gives CATIGVGYTF.

The chain links TRBV30 to TRBJ2-7; D gene uncertain. V was pared by 0 bases and J by 1 base, with 10 bases between. This CDR3 is 14 amino acids long. Germline lookup yields CDR1 GTSNPN and CDR2 SVGIG (reference sequence). CDR3 DNA: TGTGCCTGGAGTGTAAGCCTTACGTCCTACGAGCAGTACTTC. Protein product: CAWSVSLTSYEQYF.

V gene TRBV27 combines with J gene TRBJ2-1; 9 bases map to TRBD2. Germline assignment: CDR1 MNHEY and CDR2 SMNVEV (reference sequence). CDR3 size: 16 residues. Trimming at V came to 3 bases and at J to 5 bases, leaving 8 bases not matched to a gene. The CDR3 sequence: CASSFRGTSRDNEQFF. CDR3 sequence (DNA): TGTGCCAGCAGTTTCCGGGGGACTAGCAGGGACAATGAGCAGTTCTTC.

The chain joins TRBV7-9 to TRBJ2-5, with D tentatively TRBD1 or TRBD2 (5 bases each). V dropped 4 bases and J dropped 1 base, with 16 bases sitting between them. Germline V gene sequence: CDR1 SEHNR, CDR2 FQNEAQ (reference sequence). The CDR3 is 16 amino acids. Written as DNA, the CDR3 is TGTGCCAGCAGCTCGCCGACCCGGGGCTCCCAAGAGACCCAGTACTTC. As protein: CASSSPTRGSQETQYF.

DNA of the CDR3: TGTGCCAGCAGTTTAACTAGCGTTAGCTCCTACAATGAGCAGTTCTTC. Its translation is CASSLTSVSSYNEQFF. The chain uses TRBV28 and TRBJ2-1, with 7 bases matching TRBD2. The CDR3 runs to 16 residues. V shed 2 bases and J 0 bases; nucleotides not matched to a gene: 4. Germline V gene sequence: CDR1 MDHEN, CDR2 SYDVKM.

There are a few counts of this clone. The CDR3 here is CASSERWGYEQFF. The DNA for the CDR3 is TGTGCCAGCAGTGAACGATGGGGCTATGAGCAGTTCTTC. The V gene is TRBV6-1, the J gene TRBJ2-1, with D possibly TRBD1 on 5 matching bases. Trimming pared 2 bases from V and 8 bases from J, leaving 10 bases between. This CDR3 spans 13 amino acids. Germline V CDR1 and CDR2: MNHNS, SASEGT.

This clone was seen a single time. V gene TRBV7-2 combines with J gene TRBJ2-5; no clear D gene. The CDR3 sequence is 14 residues long. Germline V gives CDR1 SGHTA, CDR2 FQGNSA. Trimming left V 5 bases short and J 6 bases short, with 16 bases between. CDR3 nucleotide sequence: TGTGCCAGCAGCCCAGAAATAAACGGCCAGACCCAGTACTTC. Protein: CASSPEINGQTQYF.